Listed below are T cell receptor beta chains from one sample, sequenced in a study of identical twins' blood T cells. TCRdb recomputed calls from the 5' RACE reads with MiXCR, one row per CDR3 protein. The data hold roughly 380,000 distinct CDR3 sequences, with about 28% observed a single time. Sequencing was carried out using PBMCs. The receptors originated from a woman aged 18 to 55 in good health. The CDR3 runs from the conserved cysteine through the conserved F or W. The D gene is left open where the match is weak. Size tells how often a clone was seen (once, few, many) or the class of an expanded clone, and some rows leave it out.

clone size: NA
D gene: NA
J gene: TRBJ2-2
V gene: TRBV5-1
CDR3 DNA: TGCGCCAGCAGTCGGGTCCTCACCGGGGAGCTGTTTTTT
CDR3 protein: CASSRVLTGELFF

clone size: NA
D gene: NA
J gene: TRBJ2-5
V gene: TRBV9
CDR3 DNA: TGTGCCAGCAGCGGGCGGACCGGGACTCAAGAGACCCAGTACTTC
CDR3 protein: CASSGRTGTQETQYF

clone size: NA
D gene: NA
J gene: TRBJ1-1
V gene: TRBV20-1
CDR3 DNA: TGCTGGTCTGACAAGGGACCGAACACTGAAGCTTTCTTT
CDR3 protein: CWSDKGPNTEAFF

clone size: NA
D gene: NA
J gene: TRBJ1-1
V gene: TRBV5-1
CDR3 DNA: TGCGCCAGCAGCACGGCGGGACACTCGAACACTGAAGCTTTCTTT
CDR3 protein: CASSTAGHSNTEAFF

clone size: NA
D gene: NA
J gene: TRBJ2-2
V gene: TRBV5-8
CDR3 DNA: TGTGCCTCCGGACAAGTGGGGAGGACCGGGGAGCTGTTTTTT
CDR3 protein: CASGQVGRTGELFF

clone size: once
D gene: NA
J gene: TRBJ1-1
V gene: TRBV6-1
CDR3 DNA: TGTACCAGCAGCCCCAGGCAATTGGGTTCCAGGGAAGCTTTCTTT
CDR3 protein: CTSSPRQLGSREAFF

clone size: few
D gene: NA
J gene: TRBJ1-3
V gene: TRBV9
CDR3 DNA: TGTGCCAGCAGCATCGGAGGACAGCGTGGAAACACCATATATTTT
CDR3 protein: CASSIGGQRGNTIYF

clone size: NA
D gene: NA
J gene: TRBJ1-2
V gene: TRBV7-2
CDR3 DNA: TGTGCCAGCAGCCGCAGCGGACAGTATGGCTACACCTTC
CDR3 protein: CASSRSGQYGYTF

clone size: NA
D gene: TRBD1
J gene: TRBJ1-5
V gene: TRBV27
CDR3 DNA: TGTGCCAGTATGACAGGGGGCCGCCAGCCCCAGCATTTT
CDR3 protein: CASMTGGRQPQHF

clone size: many
D gene: NA
J gene: TRBJ1-1
V gene: TRBV20-1
CDR3 DNA: TGCAGTGCTCGCGGGACAACCAAGGGCACTGAAGCTTTCTTT
CDR3 protein: CSARGTTKGTEAFF

clone size: few
D gene: NA
J gene: TRBJ1-1
V gene: TRBV6-6
CDR3 DNA: TGTGCCAGCAGTTACTCGGCAGGGCCCACTGAAGCTTTCTTT
CDR3 protein: CASSYSAGPTEAFF

clone size: NA
D gene: TRBD2
J gene: TRBJ2-3
V gene: TRBV7-9
CDR3 DNA: TGTGCCAGCAGCCGGACTAGCGGTTTCACAGATACGCAGTATTTT
CDR3 protein: CASSRTSGFTDTQYF

clone size: NA
D gene: NA
J gene: TRBJ2-2
V gene: TRBV3-1
CDR3 DNA: TGTGCCAGCAGCCAAGATCTAGGGGCCGGGGAGCTGTTTTTT
CDR3 protein: CASSQDLGAGELFF

clone size: few
D gene: NA
J gene: TRBJ2-1
V gene: TRBV29-1
CDR3 DNA: TGCAACACCCGGGTCGGGCCTGAGCAGTTCTTC
CDR3 protein: CNTRVGPEQFF

clone size: few
D gene: NA
J gene: TRBJ1-5
V gene: TRBV7-2
CDR3 DNA: TGTGCCAGCAGCTGGGTTAGCAATCAGCCCCAGCATTTT
CDR3 protein: CASSWVSNQPQHF

clone size: NA
D gene: TRBD2
J gene: TRBJ2-1
V gene: TRBV6-4
CDR3 DNA: TGTGCCAGCAGTGACTCTAGCGGGGCACACAATGAGCAGTTCTTC
CDR3 protein: CASSDSSGAHNEQFF

clone size: NA
D gene: NA
J gene: TRBJ1-1
V gene: TRBV12-3/TRBV12-4
CDR3 DNA: TGTGCCATCGGGGGAGGTGCTGAAGCTTTCTTT
CDR3 protein: CAIGGGAEAFF

clone size: many
D gene: TRBD2
J gene: TRBJ2-1
V gene: TRBV5-1
CDR3 DNA: TGCGCCAGCAGTTATTACCGGACTAGCGGGGGTTATGGTGAGCAGTTCTTC
CDR3 protein: CASSYYRTSGGYGEQFF

clone size: NA
D gene: TRBD1
J gene: TRBJ1-1
V gene: TRBV5-1
CDR3 DNA: TGCGCCAGCAGCTGCAGCTCAGGGGGAAACACTGAAGCTTTCTTT
CDR3 protein: CASSCSSGGNTEAFF

clone size: NA
D gene: NA
J gene: TRBJ2-3
V gene: TRBV6-5
CDR3 DNA: TGTGCCAGCAGTTACTCCAGGGCCACCCGATTAACGCAGTATTTT
CDR3 protein: CASSYSRATRLTQYF

clone size: NA
D gene: TRBD2
J gene: TRBJ2-7
V gene: TRBV6-2/TRBV6-3
CDR3 DNA: TGTGCCAGCAGTTCCTTATCCATCGGGACTAGCCTCTACGAGCAGTACTTC
CDR3 protein: CASSSLSIGTSLYEQYF

clone size: few
D gene: NA
J gene: TRBJ1-2
V gene: TRBV7-9
CDR3 DNA: TGTGCCAGCAGCTTAGAAGGTATAAGCTACACCTTC
CDR3 protein: CASSLEGISYTF

clone size: few
D gene: TRBD1
J gene: TRBJ1-2
V gene: TRBV3-1
CDR3 DNA: TGTGCCAGCAGCCCTGGGACAGGTGGCTACACCTTC
CDR3 protein: CASSPGTGGYTF

clone size: NA
D gene: NA
J gene: TRBJ2-1
V gene: TRBV7-9
CDR3 DNA: TGTGCCAGCAGCTTTTCATCGGGGATTGAGCAGTTCTTC
CDR3 protein: CASSFSSGIEQFF

clone size: NA
D gene: NA
J gene: TRBJ1-3
V gene: TRBV9
CDR3 DNA: TGTGCCAGCAGCGTAGCGGCGACCGGGGGAAACACCATATATTTT
CDR3 protein: CASSVAATGGNTIYF

clone size: many
D gene: TRBD1
J gene: TRBJ1-5
V gene: TRBV29-1
CDR3 DNA: TGCAGCGCCTCGACAGGGGGTCGATATCAGCCCCAGCATTTT
CDR3 protein: CSASTGGRYQPQHF

clone size: NA
D gene: TRBD2
J gene: TRBJ2-7
V gene: TRBV6-2/TRBV6-3
CDR3 DNA: TGTGCCAGCAGTTACTATTTGGGAGGGCCCTCATACGAGCAGTACTTC
CDR3 protein: CASSYYLGGPSYEQYF

clone size: few
D gene: NA
J gene: TRBJ2-1
V gene: TRBV29-1
CDR3 DNA: TGCAGCGTTGACCCCGTAGGTTCTGACTACAATGAGCAGTTCTTC
CDR3 protein: CSVDPVGSDYNEQFF

clone size: few
D gene: NA
J gene: TRBJ1-1
V gene: TRBV25-1
CDR3 DNA: TGTGCCAGCCCCGGTCCCAAGCAAGACACTGAAGCTTTCTTT
CDR3 protein: CASPGPKQDTEAFF

clone size: few
D gene: NA
J gene: TRBJ2-3
V gene: TRBV2
CDR3 DNA: TGTGCCAGCAGTTGGGACCATGGGGATACGCAGTATTTT
CDR3 protein: CASSWDHGDTQYF

clone size: NA
D gene: TRBD1
J gene: TRBJ1-1
V gene: TRBV4-1
CDR3 DNA: TGCGCCAGCAGCGGACGCCGCATTCTCAGGGGGCAGGAAACTGAAGCTTTCTTT
CDR3 protein: CASSGRRILRGQETEAFF

clone size: few
D gene: NA
J gene: TRBJ2-7
V gene: TRBV20-1
CDR3 DNA: TGCAGTGCCTCCAGCTACCTGAGTACGAGCGAGCAGTACTTC
CDR3 protein: CSASSYLSTSEQYF

clone size: NA
D gene: NA
J gene: TRBJ2-2
V gene: TRBV10-3
CDR3 DNA: TGTGCCATCAGGGCCACAAACACCGGGGGGCTGTTTTTT
CDR3 protein: CAIRATNTGGLFF

clone size: NA
D gene: NA
J gene: TRBJ2-3
V gene: TRBV10-3
CDR3 DNA: TGTGCCATCTCGACAGGAGGTAGAGATACGCAGTATTTT
CDR3 protein: CAISTGGRDTQYF

clone size: NA
D gene: TRBD2
J gene: TRBJ2-3
V gene: TRBV5-1
CDR3 DNA: TGCGCCAGCAGCTTGACTAGCGGGGCCCCAACAGATACGCAGTATTTT
CDR3 protein: CASSLTSGAPTDTQYF

clone size: few
D gene: TRBD1
J gene: TRBJ1-3
V gene: TRBV10-1
CDR3 DNA: TGCGCCAGCAGTGTGGGACAGGCTCCTGGAAACACCATATATTTT
CDR3 protein: CASSVGQAPGNTIYF

clone size: few
D gene: NA
J gene: TRBJ1-6
V gene: TRBV6-5
CDR3 DNA: TGTGCCAGCAGCAAGACCCTCACCACGAGCTCCTATAATTCACCCCTCCACTTT
CDR3 protein: CASSKTLTTSSYNSPLHF

clone size: NA
D gene: NA
J gene: TRBJ1-2
V gene: TRBV3-1
CDR3 DNA: TGTGCCACCTCGGGCCGCTATGGCTACACCTTC
CDR3 protein: CATSGRYGYTF

clone size: NA
D gene: NA
J gene: TRBJ2-1
V gene: TRBV5-1
CDR3 DNA: TGCGCCAGCAGCCCCGGGGTTTCCGAGCAGTTCTTC
CDR3 protein: CASSPGVSEQFF

clone size: NA
D gene: NA
J gene: TRBJ1-2
V gene: TRBV5-8
CDR3 DNA: TGTGCCAGCAGCTTGAGGCTACAGGGCTTCGGCTACACCTTC
CDR3 protein: CASSLRLQGFGYTF

clone size: few
D gene: NA
J gene: TRBJ1-2
V gene: TRBV19
CDR3 DNA: TGTGCCAGTATCTCGACAGACAGCTATGGCTACACCTTC
CDR3 protein: CASISTDSYGYTF